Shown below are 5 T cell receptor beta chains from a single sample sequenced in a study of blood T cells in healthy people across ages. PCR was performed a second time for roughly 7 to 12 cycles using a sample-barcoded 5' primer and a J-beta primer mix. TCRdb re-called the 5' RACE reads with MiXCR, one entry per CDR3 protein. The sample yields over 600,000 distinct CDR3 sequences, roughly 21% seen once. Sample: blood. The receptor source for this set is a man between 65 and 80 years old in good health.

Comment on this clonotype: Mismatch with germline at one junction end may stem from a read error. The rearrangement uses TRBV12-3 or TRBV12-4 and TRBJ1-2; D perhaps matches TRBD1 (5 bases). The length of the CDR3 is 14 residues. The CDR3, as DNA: TGCGCCAGCAGTTTATTTATAGGGGACTATGGCTACACCTTC. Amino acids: CASSLFIGDYGYTF.

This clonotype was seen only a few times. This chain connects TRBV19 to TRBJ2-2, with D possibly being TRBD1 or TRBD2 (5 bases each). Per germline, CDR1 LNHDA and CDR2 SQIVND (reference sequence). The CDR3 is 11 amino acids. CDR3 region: CAPWGTGELFF. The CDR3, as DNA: TGTGCTCCTTGGGGGACCGGGGAGCTGTTTTTT. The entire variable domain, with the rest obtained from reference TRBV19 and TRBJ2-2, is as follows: DGGITQSPKYLFRKEGQNVTLSCEQNLNHDAMYWYRQDPGQGLRLIYYSQIVNDFQKGDIAEGYSVSREKKESFPLTVTSAQKNPTAFYLCAPWGTGELFFGEGSRLTVL.

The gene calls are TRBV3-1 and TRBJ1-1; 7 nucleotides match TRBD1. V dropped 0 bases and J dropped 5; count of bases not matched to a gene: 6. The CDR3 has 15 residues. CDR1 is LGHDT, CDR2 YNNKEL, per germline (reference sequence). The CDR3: CASSQEWQGGTEAFF. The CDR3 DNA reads TGTGCCAGCAGCCAAGAGTGGCAGGGGGGGACTGAAGCTTTCTTT.

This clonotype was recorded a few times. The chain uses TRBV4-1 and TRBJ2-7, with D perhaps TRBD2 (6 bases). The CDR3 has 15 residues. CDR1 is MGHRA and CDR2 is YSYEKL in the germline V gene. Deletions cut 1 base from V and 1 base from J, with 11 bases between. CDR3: CASSQAPGSSYEQYF. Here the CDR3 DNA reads TGCGCCAGCAGCCAAGCCCCCGGGAGTTCCTACGAGCAGTACTTC.

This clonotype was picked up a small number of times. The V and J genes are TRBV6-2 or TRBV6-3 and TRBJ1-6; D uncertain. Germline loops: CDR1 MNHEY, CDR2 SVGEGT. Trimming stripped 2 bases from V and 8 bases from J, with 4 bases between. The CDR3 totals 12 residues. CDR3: CASSYKDSPLHF. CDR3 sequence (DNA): TGTGCCAGCAGTTACAAGGATTCACCCCTCCACTTT.